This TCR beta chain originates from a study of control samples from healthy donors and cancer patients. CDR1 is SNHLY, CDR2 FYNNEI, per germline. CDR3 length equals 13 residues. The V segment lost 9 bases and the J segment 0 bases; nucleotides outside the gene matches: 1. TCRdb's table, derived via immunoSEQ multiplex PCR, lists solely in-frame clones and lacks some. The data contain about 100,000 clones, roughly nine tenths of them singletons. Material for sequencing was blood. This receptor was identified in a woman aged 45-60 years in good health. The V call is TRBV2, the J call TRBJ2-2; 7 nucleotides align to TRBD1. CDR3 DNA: TGTGCCAGGACAGGGACGAACACCGGGGAGCTGTTTTTT. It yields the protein CARTGTNTGELFF.